The rows below give T cell receptor beta chains drawn from one sample of a study of shared clonotypes between healthy human individuals. The repertoire was sequenced with immunoSEQ multiplex PCR; TCRdb's copy has only in-frame clones and lacks some. The repertoire holds about 1,900,000 clones, with roughly 94% as singletons. The sequencing input was naive CD8+ T cells sorted from blood. These receptor sequences come from a man aged 18-30 years in good health. Each CDR3 is given with its conserved first and last residue. D genes are given only for firm matches. Clone sizes are given selectively: once, few, many, or a class where the clone is expanded.

TRBJ2-5,.,TRBV28,.,CASSSSEGSGETQYF,TGTGCCAGCAGTTCCTCCGAGGGATCGGGGGAGACCCAGTACTTC
TRBJ1-5,once,TRBV27,.,CASSFAGTSNQPQHF,TGTGCCAGCAGTTTTGCGGGGACTAGCAATCAGCCCCAGCATTTT
TRBJ2-2,.,TRBV7-8,.,CASSLDWGAGELFF,TGTGCCAGCAGCTTAGACTGGGGGGCGGGGGAGCTGTTTTTT
TRBJ2-7,.,TRBV28,TRBD2,CASSFTSGGSSSYEQYF,TGTGCCAGCAGTTTTACTAGCGGGGGTAGTAGCTCCTACGAGCAGTACTTC
TRBJ1-5,.,TRBV9,.,CASSLRREQGKNQPQHF,TGTGCCAGCAGCTTGAGACGTGAGCAGGGGAAGAATCAGCCCCAGCATTTT
TRBJ2-5,.,TRBV5-4,.,CASSLAISLETQYF,TGTGCCAGCAGCTTGGCCATTAGTTTGGAGACCCAGTACTTC
TRBJ2-2,.,TRBV7-9,.,CASTPLMEAGELFF,TGTGCCAGCACGCCCCTAATGGAGGCCGGGGAGCTGTTTTTT
TRBJ2-1,.,TRBV9,.,CASRGSANEQFF,TGTGCCAGCCGTGGTTCGGCTAATGAGCAGTTCTTC
TRBJ2-7,many,TRBV5-4,.,CASSTRGRGAYEQYF,TGTGCCAGCAGCACCCGGGGGAGAGGGGCCTACGAGCAGTACTTC
TRBJ2-1,.,TRBV6-5,.,CASSYGLAPDEQFF,TGTGCCAGCAGTTACGGCTTGGCTCCGGATGAGCAGTTCTTC
TRBJ2-3,.,TRBV10-1,TRBD2,CASSDGLATSTDTQYF,TGCGCCAGCAGTGACGGACTAGCGACTAGCACAGATACGCAGTATTTT
TRBJ1-2,.,TRBV6-5,.,CASRPFLTNYGYTF,TGTGCCAGCAGACCCTTTTTGACAAACTATGGCTACACCTTC
TRBJ2-2,.,TRBV10-1,.,CASRMGQNTGELFF,TGCGCCAGCAGAATGGGACAAAACACCGGGGAGCTGTTTTTT
TRBJ1-5,.,TRBV18,.,CASSPGLLDSQHF,TGTGCCAGCTCACCAGGACTTCTAGACTCCCAGCATTTT
TRBJ2-1,.,TRBV7-9,TRBD1,CASSFTDRGEGEQFF,TGTGCCAGCAGCTTCACTGACAGGGGCGAAGGTGAGCAGTTCTTC
TRBJ2-5,.,TRBV10-1,.,CANPGEGEETQYF,TGCGCCAATCCCGGGGAAGGGGAAGAGACCCAGTACTTC
TRBJ1-6,.,TRBV7-2,.,CASSPGIDRESSYNSPLHF,TGTGCCAGCAGCCCGGGGATAGACAGAGAGTCCTCCTATAATTCACCCCTCCACTTT
TRBJ1-5,.,TRBV19,.,CASSADREGNQPQHF,TGTGCCAGTAGTGCCGATAGGGAGGGCAATCAGCCCCAGCATTTT
TRBJ2-2,.,TRBV9,TRBD2,CASSVGGTSGRGELFF,TGTGCCAGCAGCGTAGGGGGGACTAGTGGTCGTGGGGAGCTGTTTTTT
TRBJ2-3,.,TRBV5-5,TRBD2,CASSLWVLAGATDTQYF,TGTGCCAGCAGCTTGTGGGTACTAGCGGGGGCCACAGATACGCAGTATTTT
TRBJ2-1,.,TRBV11-2,.,CASSLDPASSYNEQFF,TGTGCCAGCAGCTTAGATCCGGCAAGCTCCTACAATGAGCAGTTCTTC
TRBJ2-7,once,TRBV7-6,.,CASGQGPYEQYF,TGTGCCTCGGGGCAGGGACCCTACGAGCAGTACTTC
TRBJ2-7,.,TRBV7-9,.,CASSPAEAYEQYF,TGTGCCAGCAGCCCCGCTGAGGCGTACGAGCAGTACTTC
TRBJ2-3,.,TRBV9,TRBD2,CASSASGVTDTQYF,TGTGCCAGCAGCGCTAGCGGGGTGACAGATACGCAGTATTTT
TRBJ2-5,once,TRBV7-3,TRBD2,CASSSGLAGEETQYF,TGTGCCAGCAGCTCAGGACTAGCGGGAGAAGAGACCCAGTACTTC
TRBJ2-7,.,TRBV19,TRBD2,CASSIGGNEQYF,TGTGCCAGTAGTATCGGGGGGAACGAGCAGTACTTC
TRBJ2-3,once,TRBV19,.,CASAGKAAVGDTQYF,TGTGCCAGTGCCGGCAAGGCGGCCGTGGGGGATACGCAGTATTTT
TRBJ1-1,.,TRBV5-1,.,CASGWVAGNAEAFF,TGCGCCAGTGGATGGGTGGCGGGGAACGCTGAAGCTTTCTTT
TRBJ2-1,.,TRBV11-2,.,CASSLAPASYNEQFF,TGTGCCAGCAGCTTAGCGCCTGCCTCCTACAATGAGCAGTTCTTC
TRBJ2-7,.,TRBV2,TRBD1,CASDPGQEHYEQYF,TGTGCCAGTGATCCGGGACAGGAGCACTACGAGCAGTACTTC
TRBJ2-7,.,TRBV7-9,TRBD2,CASSPTSGGVLRYEQYF,TGTGCCAGCAGCCCAACTAGCGGGGGGGTCCTACGCTACGAGCAGTACTTC
TRBJ2-7,.,TRBV5-6,.,CASSWGGAEQYF,TGTGCCAGCAGCTGGGGTGGGGCCGAGCAGTACTTC
TRBJ2-7,.,TRBV4-3,TRBD2,CASSQTSGSSYEQYF,TGCGCCAGCAGCCAGACTAGCGGGAGCTCCTACGAGCAGTACTTC
TRBJ2-7,.,TRBV18,.,CASSPHGRASEQYF,TGTGCCAGCTCACCGCACGGCAGGGCTAGCGAGCAGTACTTC
TRBJ2-5,.,TRBV9,TRBD2,CASSLAGVEETQYF,TGTGCCAGCAGTTTAGCGGGAGTTGAAGAGACCCAGTACTTC
TRBJ2-1,few,TRBV7-9,.,CAAEGPSFYNEQFF,TGTGCCGCCGAGGGACCCTCCTTTTACAATGAGCAGTTCTTC
TRBJ1-1,few,TRBV30,TRBD1,CASSDRGF,TGTGCCTCCTCAGACAGGGGTTTT
TRBJ2-5,.,TRBV29-1,.,CSVEARGYPQETQYF,TGCAGCGTTGAAGCCCGAGGGTACCCCCAAGAGACCCAGTACTTC
TRBJ2-3,.,TRBV2,TRBD2,CASSEGEGPSTDTQYF,TGTGCCAGCAGTGAAGGGGAGGGACCTAGCACAGATACGCAGTATTTT
TRBJ2-7,once,TRBV7-9,TRBD1,CASSSDPGTGIEQYF,TGTGCCAGCAGCTCCGATCCCGGGACAGGCATCGAGCAGTACTTC
TRBJ2-5,once,TRBV7-6,TRBD2,CASSPGLAGEGTQYF,TGTGCCAGCAGCCCAGGACTAGCGGGAGAAGGGACCCAGTACTTC
TRBJ2-7,.,TRBV27,TRBD2,CASRKRESSYEQYF,TGTGCCAGCAGAAAGCGGGAGAGCTCCTACGAGCAGTACTTC
TRBJ1-1,.,TRBV5-4,TRBD1,CASSWAGGNTEAFF,TGTGCCAGCAGCTGGGCAGGGGGGAACACTGAAGCTTTCTTT
TRBJ1-2,.,TRBV27,.,CASSSAGLYGYTF,TGTGCCAGCAGTTCGGCAGGGTTATATGGCTACACCTTC
TRBJ1-1,few,TRBV6-5,.,CASSYEGRGTEAFF,TGTGCCAGCAGTTACGAGGGTAGGGGCACTGAAGCTTTCTTT
TRBJ1-5,.,TRBV28,.,CASSPSLPNQPQHF,TGTGCCAGCAGTCCCTCCCTACCCAATCAGCCCCAGCATTTT
TRBJ1-1,.,TRBV19,.,CASSSLMNTEAFF,TGTGCCAGTAGTTCCCTTATGAACACTGAAGCTTTCTTT
TRBJ1-5,.,TRBV6-1,.,CASSEEENNQPQHF,TGTGCCAGCAGTGAGGAAGAGAACAATCAGCCCCAGCATTTT
TRBJ1-2,.,TRBV29-1,.,CSVALLGTTANYGYTF,TGCAGCGTTGCCCTTCTAGGGACAACGGCTAACTATGGCTACACCTTC